The entry that follows covers one T cell receptor (beta chain) sequence. What antigen it recognizes has not been identified. One end of the junction varies from germline; a read error may be responsible. Read data end 3 residues before the CDR3 end; the end is taken from the germline J gene. From the cysteine up to the phenylalanine, the CDR3 has a length of 15 residues. Only the CDR3 bases that were read are kept: 36 of them, in frame from base 1. CDR1 and CDR2 (SEHNR, FQNEAQ) derive from the germline V gene (reference sequence). Sample treatment or condition, as interpreted from the label and publication: autologous CTL019 cells: CD19 CAR with 4-1BB and CD3 zeta domains. TCR zeta and 4-1BB costimulatory signaling domains were built into the CD19 CAR. T cells for CTL019 manufacturing were collected from peripheral blood by leukapheresis. The DNeasy Blood and Tissue Kit was used to extract genomic DNA from pre-infusion T cells, peripheral blood, or sorted post-infusion T cells.

The data were taken from a study of TET2 disruption in CD19-targeted CAR T cells (dated by TCRdb to 2016 to 2019). For context, the study as a whole: The number of samples was determined by the original clinical trial design and by which samples were available, and no additional inclusion criteria were applied.

Beyond this particular receptor, the publication reports: The conclusions about the patient's CAR T cells were based on extensive analysis of only one subject.

Deep sequencing of the TCR beta chain was done using the immunoSEQ assay. In the authors' own workflow: Clonotype frequencies were computed using only productive TCR beta rearrangements. TCRdb mirrors the immuneACCESS table, restricted to in-frame sequences. Some clones are absent from its copies; in checked studies, under half trace to an unresolved V gene, and the reason for the others is unknown. V and J calls and clone size are as listed in that table; D and trimming were resolved from the DNA. The table of this sample itemizes roughly 26,000 clones. Jointly, the top ten make up 1.9% of the sample.

The chain is encoded by TRBV7-9 joined to TRBJ1-2; TRBD1 lines up with 9 middle nucleotides. The sequencing used CD8- CAR+ T cells sorted from cultured blood T cells, collected for CD19 CAR T cell therapy. The cell subset or site label for this specimen denotes: CD8-negative CAR-positive T cells from the infusion product. This sequence was found in a man aged 70 or older with chronic lymphocytic leukemia. The CDR3 is CSSSGPGQGRYEYTF. CDR3 DNA, as far as it was read: TGTTCCAGCAGCGGACCGGGACAGGGACGCTACGAG.